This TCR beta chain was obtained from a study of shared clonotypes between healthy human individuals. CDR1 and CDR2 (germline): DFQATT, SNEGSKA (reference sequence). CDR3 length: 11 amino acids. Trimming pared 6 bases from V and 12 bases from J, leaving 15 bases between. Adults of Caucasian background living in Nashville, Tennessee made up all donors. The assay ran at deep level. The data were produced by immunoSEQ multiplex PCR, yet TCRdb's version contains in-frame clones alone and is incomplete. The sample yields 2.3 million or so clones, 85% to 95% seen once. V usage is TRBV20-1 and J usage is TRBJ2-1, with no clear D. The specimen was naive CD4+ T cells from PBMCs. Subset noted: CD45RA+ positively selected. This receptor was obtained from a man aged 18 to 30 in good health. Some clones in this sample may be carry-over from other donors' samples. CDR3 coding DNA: TGCAGTGCCCAACCTAATAGTGGGCAGTTCTTC. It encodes CSAQPNSGQFF.